These 30 T cell receptor beta chains share one sample of origin, sequenced in a study of blood T cell repertoires in COVID-19. Assay used: immunoSEQ multiplex PCR; TCRdb lists only in-frame clones, some missing. The table has some 75,000 clones, nearly 90% seen once. Sequences were obtained from peripheral blood. The receptor set was obtained from a man in his 70s with active or convalescent COVID-19.

The chain uses TRBV24-1 and TRBJ2-5, with a possible D match to TRBD1 (6 bases). CDR3 length equals 13 residues. V was shortened by 9 bases and J by 0 bases, with 10 bases between the two germline ends. The germline CDR1 and CDR2 sequences are KGHDR and SFDVKD. CDR3 loop: CATQGQYQETQYF. The CDR3 nucleotides are TGTGCCACCCAAGGACAGTACCAAGAGACCCAGTACTTC.

The gene calls are TRBV5-4 and TRBJ2-2; 8 positions agree with TRBD1. The trim removed 3 bases at V and 1 base at J, leaving 5 bases unmatched. The CDR3 spans 16 residues. CDR1 is SGHNT, CDR2 YYREEE, per germline (reference sequence). The CDR3, as DNA: TGTGCCAGCAGCTCCCCGGGACAGGTGAACACCGGGGAGCTGTTTTTT. It encodes CASSSPGQVNTGELFF.

The chain carries TRBV2 and TRBJ2-1, with 8 positions matching TRBD2. V was pared by 4 bases and J by 10 bases, with 9 bases of the junction left unmatched. Germline lookup yields CDR1 SNHLY and CDR2 FYNNEI. The CDR3 spans 14 residues. The CDR3 reads CASSAGGPHGEQFF. The CDR3 region has the DNA TGTGCCAGCAGTGCGGGGGGGCCTCACGGCGAGCAGTTCTTC.

The chain employs TRBV19 and TRBJ2-3; unclear D gene. This CDR3 contains 15 residues. V lost 1 base and J 0 bases, leaving 8 bases between the germline ends. The germline V gene has CDR1 LNHDA and CDR2 SQIVND (reference sequence). CDR3 sequence (DNA): TGTGCCAGTAGTATAGCGGCAGGTAGCACAGATACGCAGTATTTT. This sequence encodes CASSIAAGSTDTQYF.

The chain is built from TRBV6-5 and TRBJ1-5, with D maybe TRBD1 (6 bases). This CDR3 has 13 residues. The V end was cut by 2 bases, the J end by 4 bases, with 6 bases between. The V gene's germline CDR1 is MNHEY and CDR2 SVGAGI. CDR3 protein: CASSYDRNQPQHF. CDR3 coding DNA: TGTGCCAGCAGTTACGACAGGAATCAGCCCCAGCATTTT.

The CDR3 reads CASSLQGPNYGYTF. As DNA, the CDR3 is TGTGCCAGCAGCTTACAGGGGCCTAACTATGGCTACACCTTC. The chain recombines TRBV7-9 with TRBJ1-2; D perhaps matches TRBD1 (6 bases). Germline CDR1 SEHNR, CDR2 FQNEAQ (reference sequence). V lost 2 bases and J lost 0, with 7 bases in between. The length of the CDR3 is 14 residues.

The sample holds one count of this clone. The chain carries TRBV3-1 (or the pseudogene TRBV3-2) and TRBJ2-7, with TRBD1 matching over 7 bases. V was clipped by 7 bases and J by 7 bases; unmatched bases: 22. This CDR3 contains 17 residues. Germline V gene data show CDR1 as LGHDT and CDR2 as YNNKEL (reference sequence). The CDR3 loop is CASNISLDRATIREQYF. The CDR3 coding sequence is TGTGCCAGCAACATTTCGCTTGACAGGGCCACGATTAGAGAGCAGTACTTC.

CDR3 sequence: CASSLRTRHNEQFF. In nucleotides, the CDR3 is TGCGCCAGCAGCTTGAGGACTAGGCACAATGAGCAGTTCTTC. The chain has TRBV5-1 and TRBJ2-1; 7 positions match TRBD2. J lost 5 bases, V lost 1 base, and 3 bases had no gene match. The germline CDR1 and CDR2 sequences are SGHRS and YFSETQ. The CDR3 length is 14 residues.

This rearrangement joins TRBV5-6 to TRBJ2-3, with TRBD2 matching over 9 bases. The J segment lost 6 bases and the V segment lost 3 bases, leaving 11 bases of the junction unmatched. CDR1 and CDR2 from the germline V gene are SGHDT and YYEEEE. The CDR3 extends over 16 amino acids. The CDR3 loop reads CASSSPRRGGLDTQYF. CDR3 nucleotide sequence: TGTGCCAGCAGCTCCCCCCGGCGGGGGGGCTTGGATACGCAGTATTTT.

The chain couples TRBV5-6 to TRBJ1-3; 7 bases agree with TRBD1. The J segment lost 2 bases and the V segment lost 5 bases, leaving 10 bases of the junction unmatched. CDR1 and CDR2 from the germline V gene are SGHDT and YYEEEE. The CDR3 loop spans 16 amino acids. Here the CDR3 DNA reads TGTGCCAGCAGTTTCGGCTCCGGGACAGCTGGAAACACCATATATTTT. Translation: CASSFGSGTAGNTIYF.

The chain employs TRBV3-1 (or the pseudogene TRBV3-2) and TRBJ2-1; D is ambiguous. V dropped 0 bases and J dropped 15 bases, with 9 bases sitting between them. The CDR3 sequence is 11 residues long. The V gene's germline CDR1 is LGHDT and CDR2 YNNKEL (reference sequence). CDR3 DNA: TGTGCCAGCAGCCAAGATACCCGGAGGTTCTTC. This sequence encodes CASSQDTRRFF.

The chain links TRBV7-2 to TRBJ2-3; TRBD2 aligns across 10 bases. V gave up 1 base and J gave up 2 bases; unmatched junction bases: 9. From germline, CDR1 is SGHTA and CDR2 FQGNSA. The CDR3 has 18 amino acids. CDR3 sequence (DNA): TGTGCCAGCAGCTTAGATTCGCTAGCGGGGGCCAACACAGATACGCAGTATTTT. It specifies CASSLDSLAGANTDTQYF. Looking up the rest from reference TRBV7-2 and TRBJ2-3 gives the full variable domain: GAGVSQSPSNKVTEKGKDVELRCDPISGHTALYWYRQSLGQGLEFLIYFQGNSAPDKSGLPSDRFSAERTGGSVSTLTIQRTQQEDSAVYLCASSLDSLAGANTDTQYFGPGTRLTVL.

The gene calls are TRBV30 and TRBJ1-1; D call uncertain. The length of the CDR3 is 14 residues. Trimming pared 0 bases from V and 1 base from J, leaving 9 bases between. Germline V lookup: CDR1 GTSNPN, CDR2 SVGIG (reference sequence). CDR3 region: CAWSVHKRNTEAFF. The CDR3 region has the DNA TGTGCCTGGAGTGTACATAAAAGGAACACTGAAGCTTTCTTT.

V gene TRBV10-3 combines with J gene TRBJ2-5; weak D call: TRBD2 (6 bases). V lost 2 bases and J 5 bases, leaving 12 bases between the germline ends. Germline V gene sequence: CDR1 ENHRY, CDR2 SYGVKD. The CDR3 is 14 amino acids. CDR3 sequence reads: CAISETARGETQYF. The CDR3, as DNA: TGTGCCATCAGTGAGACCGCACGGGGGGAGACCCAGTACTTC.

As for this clone: This sample also contains other DNA sequences that code for the same CDR3. V gene TRBV5-1 combines with J gene TRBJ1-1; D not resolved. The CDR3 has 13 amino acids. Per germline, CDR1 SGHRS and CDR2 YFSETQ. Between the trimmed V and J ends, which lost 2 bases and 1 base, there was a span of 6 bases. This CDR3 reads CASSFGQNTEAFF. The DNA of the CDR3 is TGCGCCAGCAGCTTTGGCCAGAACACTGAAGCTTTCTTT.

This clone was recorded only once. This sequence joins TRBV5-8 and TRBJ2-1; possible D gene TRBD1, 6 bases. From germline, CDR1 is SGHTS and CDR2 YDEGEE. Trimming removed 0 bases from V and 1 base from J, with 8 bases in between. This CDR3 contains 15 residues. Here the CDR3 DNA reads TGTGCCAGCAGCTTGGGTCAGGGGTCCTACAATGAGCAGTTCTTC. Translation: CASSLGQGSYNEQFF.

V and J are TRBV27 and TRBJ2-7; no reliable D call. In germline, CDR1 is MNHEY, CDR2 SMNVEV (reference sequence). Trimming took off 5 bases at V and 2 bases at J, with 10 bases between the two ends. The length of the CDR3 is 13 residues. CDR3 amino acids: CASSLSPAYEQYF. The DNA for the CDR3 is TGTGCCAGCAGTCTGAGCCCGGCCTACGAGCAGTACTTC.

The chain recombines TRBV5-6 with TRBJ1-2, with D tentatively TRBD1 (6 bases). V was cut by 4 bases and J by 3 bases, with 13 bases left in between. The CDR3 is 14 residues long. Per germline, CDR1 SGHDT and CDR2 YYEEEE. This chain's CDR3 is CASSSTGLDYGYTF. Written as DNA, the CDR3 is TGTGCCAGCAGCAGTACAGGGTTGGACTATGGCTACACCTTC.

The J gene is TRBJ1-2, the V gene TRBV24-1; 9 nucleotides match TRBD1. With V trimmed by 4 bases and J by 3 bases, 5 bases remained unmatched. Germline loops: CDR1 KGHDR, CDR2 SFDVKD. The CDR3 covers 15 residues. The CDR3 sequence is CATSDHRGHDYGYTF. Here the CDR3 DNA reads TGTGCCACCAGTGACCACAGGGGGCACGACTATGGCTACACCTTC.

The chain joins TRBV4-1 to TRBJ1-4; D is undetermined. This CDR3 is 16 amino acids long. Trimming took 0 bases from V and 7 from J, leaving 15 bases between them. Germline CDR1 MGHRA, CDR2 YSYEKL. CDR3 DNA: TGCGCCAGCAGCCAAGAAAGGAGCCCCTTGAGTGAAAAACTGTTTTTT. Translated: CASSQERSPLSEKLFF.

The chain carries TRBV4-2 and TRBJ1-3, with unresolved D. V lost 2 bases and J 0 bases, leaving 11 bases between the germline ends. The CDR3 consists of 16 residues. The V gene's germline CDR1 is LGHNA and CDR2 YNFKEQ. The CDR3 DNA sequence: TGTGCCAGCAGCCAACGGACGGGAAACTCTGGAAACACCATATATTTT. Encoded protein: CASSQRTGNSGNTIYF.

The rearrangement links TRBV5-4 to TRBJ1-2; D perhaps matches TRBD1 (6 bases). With 4 bases removed from V and 8 bases from J, the gap between germline ends came to 18 bases. The CDR3 is made up of 14 amino acids. Looked up from germline, CDR1 is SGHNT and CDR2 is YYREEE (reference sequence). The CDR3 sequence: CASSPDPRGPGYTF. CDR3 nucleotides: TGTGCCAGCAGCCCGGACCCCAGGGGACCCGGCTACACCTTC.

This rearrangement joins TRBV28 to TRBJ1-5, with D perhaps matching TRBD1 (6 bases). The germline V gene encodes CDR1 MDHEN and CDR2 SYDVKM. V was shortened by 2 bases and J by 2 bases, with 10 bases between the two germline ends. The CDR3 contains 15 residues. The CDR3 loop is CASSLGGAGNQPQHF. The CDR3 nucleotides are TGTGCCAGCAGTTTAGGGGGGGCTGGCAATCAGCCCCAGCATTTT.

The chain has TRBV4-1 and TRBJ1-5; 8 nucleotides align to TRBD1. V lost 3 bases to trimming and J lost 6 bases; unmatched junction nucleotides: 4. Germline assignment: CDR1 MGHRA and CDR2 YSYEKL. The CDR3 sequence is 14 residues long. CDR3 sequence (DNA): TGCGCCAGCAGCCACCAACAGGGGGTTCAGCCCCAGCATTTT. Its protein product is CASSHQQGVQPQHF.

This clone was recorded only once. The chain couples TRBV11-2 to TRBJ2-1, with 9 positions matching TRBD2. Losses at the gene ends were 1 base for V and 8 bases for J; bases not matched to a gene: 3. This CDR3 is 14 amino acids long. Germline V CDR1 and CDR2: SGHAT, FQNNGV. The CDR3 DNA follows: TGTGCCAGCAGCTTAGGTCTAGCGGGACATGAGCAGTTCTTC. Its translation: CASSLGLAGHEQFF.

This sequence joins TRBV7-6 and TRBJ1-4; 10 bases are a match to TRBD1. V lost 1 base and J lost 6; bases outside the gene matches: 2. The CDR3 covers 15 residues. The V gene's germline CDR1 is SGHVS and CDR2 FNYEAQ. CDR3 bases: TGTGCCAGCAGCTTAGAGGGGACAGGGGATGAAAAACTGTTTTTT. Residues: CASSLEGTGDEKLFF. Using reference TRBV7-6 and TRBJ1-4 for the parts outside the CDR3, the full variable domain is GAGVSQSPRYKVTKRGQDVALRCDPISGHVSLYWYRQALGQGPEFLTYFNYEAQQDKSGLPNDRFSAERPEGSISTLTIQRTEQRDSAMYRCASSLEGTGDEKLFFGSGTQLSVL.

The J gene is TRBJ2-1, the V gene TRBV19; 9 bases fit TRBD2. The CDR3 extends over 16 amino acids. Trimming at V came to 4 bases and at J to 7 bases, leaving 11 bases not matched to a gene. Germline CDR1 is LNHDA and CDR2 is SQIVND (reference sequence). This CDR3 is CASSTSHSGRGNEQFF. In DNA, the CDR3 is TGTGCCAGTAGTACCTCCCATAGCGGGAGAGGGAATGAGCAGTTCTTC.

CDR3 bases: TGTGCCAGCAGCGCCCGAATACTAACAGGTCTCAAATCACCCCTCCACTTT. Residues: CASSARILTGLKSPLHF. The chain joins TRBV21-1 to TRBJ1-6; the table's D call TRBD1 went unverified against the DNA. TRBV21-1 corresponds to a pseudogene. The CDR3 is made up of 17 amino acids.

The rearrangement links TRBV27 to TRBJ1-1, with 9 bases lining up with TRBD1. The CDR3 is 14 residues long. J gave up 5 bases and V 3 bases, and 4 bases lay outside the gene matches. Germline V gene sequence: CDR1 MNHEY, CDR2 SMNVEV (reference sequence). The CDR3 here is CASSFGQGRTEAFF. The CDR3 region has the DNA TGTGCCAGCAGTTTTGGACAGGGGAGAACTGAAGCTTTCTTT.

The rearrangement links TRBV20-1 to TRBJ2-5; D is unclear. CDR1 DFQATT and CDR2 SNEGSKA come from the germline V gene (reference sequence). CDR3 length: 13 residues. V was shortened by 3 bases and J by 1 base, with 9 bases between the two germline ends. The CDR3 sequence is CSASLAVQETQYF. In DNA form, the CDR3 reads TGCAGTGCTAGTTTAGCAGTCCAAGAGACCCAGTACTTC.